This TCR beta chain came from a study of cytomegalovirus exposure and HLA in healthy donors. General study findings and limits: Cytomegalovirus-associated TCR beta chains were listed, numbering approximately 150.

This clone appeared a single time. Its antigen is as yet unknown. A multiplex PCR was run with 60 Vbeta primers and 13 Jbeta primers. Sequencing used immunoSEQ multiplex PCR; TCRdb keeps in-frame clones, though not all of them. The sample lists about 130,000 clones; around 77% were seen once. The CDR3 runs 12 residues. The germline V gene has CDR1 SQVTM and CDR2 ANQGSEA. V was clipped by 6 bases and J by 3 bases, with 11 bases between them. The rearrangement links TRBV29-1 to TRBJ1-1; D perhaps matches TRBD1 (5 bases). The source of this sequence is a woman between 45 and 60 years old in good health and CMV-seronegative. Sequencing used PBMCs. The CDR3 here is CSVEQVYTEAFF. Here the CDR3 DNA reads TGCAGCGTAGAACAGGTTTACACTGAAGCTTTCTTT.